Listed here is a single T cell receptor (beta chain). Its target antigen remains unknown. There are no base qualities to consult, and no much larger clone falls within one base. The data stem from a study of neoadjuvant anti-PD-1 for oral cavity cancer (dated by TCRdb to about 2021). With regard to the full study: Before curative-intent surgical resection, most patients were given three to four biweekly doses of nivolumab at 3 mg/kg. Under RECIST 1.1, patients with complete response, partial response or stable disease were classed as responders, and patients with progression were classed as non-responders. The parent correlative cohort had about a dozen patients and a response rate of approximately 33%. Patients without progression received a fourth nivolumab dose around day 43 and underwent definitive surgical resection on days 50-56. Points the paper makes about the study in general: The TCR analyses had only three patients in each response group, and the authors called for validation in larger cohorts. Larger post-treatment sizes of preexisting intratumoral clones correlated with greater tumor shrinkage, suggesting expansion of preexisting clones contributed to response. Higher pretreatment blood Treg/Th17 ratios correlated with both higher pretreatment blood TCRbeta clonality and lower post-treatment tumor TCRbeta clonality.

The germline V gene (reference sequence) provides CDR1 SEHNR and CDR2 FQNEAQ. The junction shows trimming of 5 bases on V and 9 bases on J, and the gene matches do not reach 11 bases of it. The CDR3 spans 15 residues, from the cysteine through the phenylalanine. Left in the record is the CDR3 DNA by itself, 45 bases read in frame from the first base. Explained via the paper, the time point label denotes: after neoadjuvant nivolumab, at surgical resection. Patients had been newly diagnosed with stage II-IVA oral cavity squamous cell carcinoma, and no prior systemic or radiation treatment had been given to the patients. Everyone in the cohort had locally advanced, HPV-negative oral cavity squamous cell carcinoma. The samples were obtained from a longitudinal correlative study of a single-arm phase II trial testing neoadjuvant nivolumab in oral cavity squamous cell carcinoma. Genomic DNA-based TCRbeta sequencing was performed on subject-matched pre- and post-treatment PBMCs and tumors from three responders and three non-responders. Genomic DNA was isolated from tumor tissue using the Maxwell RSC DNA from Tissue kit.

Tumor libraries used mostly around 4.6 ug of input genomic DNA for survey sequencing, with two replicates per sample. The immunoSEQ hsTCRbeta kit was used to prepare TCRbeta libraries, following the manufacturer's instructions. The completed libraries were mixed into a single pool at 3 nM, then sequenced with an Illumina NovaSeq 6000 S4 flow cell. Concerning the study's data processing: Raw data preprocessing and quality control were performed with the immunoSEQ Analyzer. The analysis was restricted to productive rearrangements, with each unique CDR3 amino acid sequence defining a clonotype. Repertoire clonality was estimated as the Gini-Simpson index, which was calculated using the R package tcR. Gini indices were compared with Student's t test, and associations with tumor size change were assessed by Pearson correlation. TCRdb took this table from immuneACCESS and kept in-frame rearrangements with V and J called. Such tables lack part of the clones; where checked against another copy, unresolved V genes explain under half of the gap, and the rest is unexplained. V, J and clone size are taken as reported in that table, and D and trimming were inferred from the DNA itself. The sample table holds 35,000 to 40,000 clones, of which 35% to 45% were seen once. Of the sample, roughly 15% is held by the ten largest clones.

The chain joins TRBV7-9 to TRBJ2-1; TRBD2 matches 9 bases in the middle. This receptor was taken from a person between 40 and 79 years old with oral cavity squamous cell carcinoma. The sample consisted of tumor tissue, taken after nivolumab (anti-PD-1) treatment. The CDR3 region has the sequence CASSPLEGLAREQFF. The nucleotide sequence is TGTGCCAGCAGCCCTCTGGAGGGACTAGCCCGTGAGCAGTTCTTC.